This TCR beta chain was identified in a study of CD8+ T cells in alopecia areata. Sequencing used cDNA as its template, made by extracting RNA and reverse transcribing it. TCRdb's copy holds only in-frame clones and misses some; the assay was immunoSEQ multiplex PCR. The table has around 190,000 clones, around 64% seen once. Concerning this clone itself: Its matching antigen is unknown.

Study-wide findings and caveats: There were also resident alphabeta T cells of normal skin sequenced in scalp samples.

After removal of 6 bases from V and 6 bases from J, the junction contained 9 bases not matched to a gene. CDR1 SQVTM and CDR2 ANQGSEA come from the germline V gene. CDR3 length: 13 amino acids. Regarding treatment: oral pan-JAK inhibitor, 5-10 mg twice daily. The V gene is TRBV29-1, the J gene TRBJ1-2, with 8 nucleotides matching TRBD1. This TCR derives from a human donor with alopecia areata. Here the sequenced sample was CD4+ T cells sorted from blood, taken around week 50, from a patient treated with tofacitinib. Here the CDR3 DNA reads TGCAGCGTGGGGGCAGGGGGCGTGCATGGCTACACCTTC. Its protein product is CSVGAGGVHGYTF.